Listed below are T cell receptor beta chains from one sample, sequenced in a study of CXCR3-negative and CXCR3-positive naive CD8 T cells. TCRdb reprocessed the 5' RACE reads, keeping one entry per CDR3 protein, no DNA. Its listing shows some 85,000 distinct CDR3 sequences. Source material: naive CXCR3+ CD8+ T cells from blood. These receptors were collected from a human donor in good health. Some clones in this sample may be carry-over from other donors' samples. Both conserved end residues are part of each CDR3. Fields, in order: J gene, CDR3 length, V gene, CDR3 protein.

>TRBJ2-3|16|TRBV6-5
CASSYSTRVGTDTQYF
>TRBJ2-1|16|TRBV5-1
CASSLEGTSGRNEQFF
>TRBJ2-5|17|TRBV11-2
CASSPGLEELYQETQYF
>TRBJ2-1|15|TRBV6-5
CASSRTGGSYNEQFF
>TRBJ2-1|15|TRBV30
CAWTAGTSGYNEQFF
>TRBJ2-1|20|TRBV6-5
CASSYSGLLSRPGSGNEQFF
>TRBJ2-5|16|TRBV6-6
CASILGRAVGQETQYF
>TRBJ2-7|15|TRBV5-1
CASSWGTSGRYEQYF
>TRBJ2-3|14|TRBV12-3/TRBV12-4
CASSWTAGSDTQYF
>TRBJ2-1|11|TRBV27
CASSSFGEQFF
>TRBJ2-3|14|TRBV4-2
CASSGTSDTDTQYF
>TRBJ2-2|16|TRBV7-6
CASSFDEGGGIGELFF
>TRBJ2-5|15|TRBV6-6
CASSSIAGGQETQYF
>TRBJ2-1|15|TRBV25-1
CASMGKGRTYNEQFF
>TRBJ2-2|13|TRBV4-1
CASSTFGGAELFF
>TRBJ2-3|16|TRBV5-1
CASSSGLISSTDTQYF
>TRBJ2-1|18|TRBV6-2/TRBV6-3
CASSYPLLAGGAPGEQFF
>TRBJ2-3|15|TRBV29-1
CSPIRRPLGVDTQYF
>TRBJ2-3|14|TRBV12-3/TRBV12-4
CASKGRTSTDTQYF